This TCR beta chain comes out of a study of blood T cell repertoires in COVID-19 (dated by TCRdb to 2020 to 2022). In terms of the full investigation: Samples covering the acute and convalescent phases of COVID-19 were provided by collaborators in the United States, Italy and Spain. The material from the prospective study consisted of cDNA or gDNA derived from T cells, B-cell-depleted T cells, or PBMCs. The dataset comprised deeply sampled blood TCRbeta repertoires from subjects exposed to, actively infected with, or recovered from COVID-19. A freely available public database, intended as a resource for researchers studying the immune response to SARS-CoV-2, is where the repertoires were released. Samples were obtained from the ongoing ImmuneRACE study (first 160 participants) and from some 1,200 subjects provided by 6 global collaborators. Sample metadata almost always included a de-identified subject ID, COVID-19 status, age in years and sex. Where available, HLA class I and class II types were taken from metadata supplied by the sample provider and were not determined by assay-based typing.

Remarks on this clone: It has no known antigen specificity. Base quality data are lacking; no much larger clone is found one base away.

Each collaborating institution followed its own protocols to collect whole blood in K2EDTA tubes. For TCRbeta analysis, collaborators shipped samples as frozen whole blood, isolated PBMCs, or DNA extracted from either of those sample types. TCRbeta CDR3 regions were amplified from genomic DNA using the immunoSEQ Assay, a bias-controlled multiplex PCR. Per the source publication's procedure: Nucleated cell counts per sample were estimated from amplification of reference gene primers within the assay. Sequence reads were collapsed and filtered to measure the absolute abundance of every unique TCRbeta CDR3 rearrangement. For each sample, productive Simpson clonality was calculated by taking the square root of Simpson's diversity index across productive rearrangements. TCRdb re-hosts the immuneACCESS table, in-frame sequences only. Its copies lack some clones; in the studies checked, an unresolved V gene accounts for under half of them, and the cause for the rest is not known. V and J calls and clone size are copied from that table; D and trimming were computed from the DNA. Recorded for this sample are more than 85,000 clones; about 87% of them occurred a single time. The ten most abundant clones make up about a sixth of the sample.

Here is what the overall study found, with its caveats: The quantity of clinical and demographic metadata differed by source and by participant and was supplied without curation.

According to the germline V gene, CDR1 reads SGHTS and CDR2 reads YDEGEE. V is pruned by 8 bases and J by 5 bases, leaving 17 bases of the junction without a gene match. The CDR3 contains 16 residues, cysteine and phenylalanine counted. Of the read, only the CDR3 DNA is kept; its 48 bases are in frame from base 1. The clonotype comes from a human donor in a cohort sampled during active COVID-19. Input material: peripheral blood. This chain joins TRBV5-8 to TRBJ1-2; 8 bases in the middle match TRBD1. The nucleotide sequence is given as TGTGCCAGAGATCTGGCCAGGGGGCCACGAGGGTATGGCTACACCTTC. Translated, it reads CARDLARGPRGYGYTF.